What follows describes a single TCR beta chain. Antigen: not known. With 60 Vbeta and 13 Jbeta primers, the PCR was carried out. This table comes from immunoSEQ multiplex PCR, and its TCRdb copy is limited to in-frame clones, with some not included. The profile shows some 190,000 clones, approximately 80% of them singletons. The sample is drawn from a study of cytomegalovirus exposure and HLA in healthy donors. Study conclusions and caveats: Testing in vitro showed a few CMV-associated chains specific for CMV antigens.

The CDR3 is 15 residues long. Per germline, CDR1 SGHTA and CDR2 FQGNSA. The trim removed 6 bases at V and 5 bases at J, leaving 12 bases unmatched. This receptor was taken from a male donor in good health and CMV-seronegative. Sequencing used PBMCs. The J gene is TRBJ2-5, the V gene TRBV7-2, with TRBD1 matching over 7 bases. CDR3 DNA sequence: TGTGCCAGCAGTCCAGGGCTAGGGGGCTACGAGACCCAGTACTTC. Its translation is CASSPGLGGYETQYF.